This note documents a single T cell receptor beta chain sequence. Its antigen is not identified. The sample originates from a study of fetal regulatory T cell absence and autoimmunity. Across the whole study: The IPEX patients lacked clinical diabetes but had exocrine pancreas autoimmunity.

Sequencing was at survey level. TCRdb's table, derived via immunoSEQ multiplex PCR, lists solely in-frame clones and lacks some. In the table there are some 50,000 clones, about 86% of which are singletons. The study, taken as a whole, reports: Compared with cord blood, pancreas showed oligoclonal TCR enrichment, some clones over 80-fold. Pancreas and cord blood did not differ much in TRB family usage.

V was trimmed by 0 bases and J by 5 bases, leaving 8 bases between them. The CDR3 covers 13 residues. Germline V gene sequence: CDR1 SGDLS, CDR2 YYNGEE. Sequences were obtained from cord blood. The genes are TRBV9 and TRBJ2-5; D perhaps matches TRBD1 (6 bases). The TCR comes from a newborn boy with IPEX syndrome. The CDR3 is CASSVATGETQYF. CDR3 nucleotides: TGTGCCAGCAGCGTAGCAACAGGGGAGACCCAGTACTTC.